This is a list of T cell receptor beta chains from one sample in a study of shared clonotypes between healthy human individuals. Assay: immunoSEQ multiplex PCR; the TCRdb copy retains only in-frame clones and omits some. In the table there are a few million clones, 80% to 95% of which are singletons. Sequencing input: naive CD4+ T cells from PBMCs. These receptors all stem from a man aged 18 to 29 in good health. Some clones in this sample may be carry-over from other donors' samples. CDR3s include the opening cysteine and the closing phenylalanine or tryptophan. The D gene is left open where the match is weak. Clone size is stated in some rows and not others, as once, few, many or a class when expanded.

V gene	J gene	clone size	D gene	CDR3 DNA	CDR3 protein
TRBV4-3	TRBJ2-1	once	TRBD2	TGCGCCAGCAGCCAACAGTTAGCGGGAGTAAATGAGCAGTTCTTC	CASSQQLAGVNEQFF
TRBV5-1	TRBJ2-7	.	TRBD1	TGCGCCAGCAGCATGGGACAGGAGGGAATTTACGAGCAGTACTTC	CASSMGQEGIYEQYF
TRBV19	TRBJ2-3	.	TRBD1	TGTGCCAGTAGCTTACAGGGGATTCCGAGCACAGATACGCAGTATTTT	CASSLQGIPSTDTQYF
TRBV4-1	TRBJ1-4	.	.	TGCGCCAGCAGCCTACAGGTGCGGAATGAAAAACTGTTTTTT	CASSLQVRNEKLFF
TRBV28	TRBJ2-1	.	TRBD2	TGTGCCAGCAGCTTGTACGGGACTAGCGGGAGTTATGAGCAGTTCTTC	CASSLYGTSGSYEQFF
TRBV5-1	TRBJ2-1	.	.	TGCGCCAGCAGCTTGGACACTGGTGGTAATGAGCAGTTCTTC	CASSLDTGGNEQFF
TRBV2	TRBJ2-7	.	TRBD2	TGTGCCAGCAGTGAACGTAGCGGGAGATTCTACGAGCAGTACTTC	CASSERSGRFYEQYF
TRBV5-1	TRBJ2-1	.	.	TGCGCCAGCAGCCCCCAAGGGGTAGCCTCCTACAATGAGCAGTTCTTC	CASSPQGVASYNEQFF
TRBV27	TRBJ2-2	.	.	TGTGCCAGCAGTTCATCGTCTACCGGGGAGCTGTTTTTT	CASSSSSTGELFF
TRBV20-1	TRBJ1-1	few	.	TGCAGTGCTAGTCTTCGAGGGTTGGCTTTCTTT	CSASLRGLAFF
TRBV4-3	TRBJ2-3	.	.	TGCGCCAGCAGCCAAGGGTACTACCCGACATCCGATACGCAGTATTTT	CASSQGYYPTSDTQYF
TRBV11-2	TRBJ1-2	few	.	TGTGCCAGCAGCTCGCCCCAGAAATTGCCAGGGAACATTCCTGGCTACACCTTC	CASSSPQKLPGNIPGYTF
TRBV14	TRBJ2-6	.	.	TGTGCCAGCAGCCGAGTAGGATCTTTTGCGGGGTCTGGGGCCAACGTCCTGACTTTC	CASSRVGSFAGSGANVLTF
TRBV9	TRBJ2-4	once	TRBD1	TGTGCCAGCAGCGTAGGTGGGCAGGGGGACATTCAGTACTTC	CASSVGGQGDIQYF
TRBV4-2	TRBJ2-7	.	.	TGTGCCAGCAGCCGGCGGGAACAAATTTACGAGCAGTACTTC	CASSRREQIYEQYF
TRBV9	TRBJ2-5	.	.	TGTGCCAGCAGCGTAGGACTAGACCCGCCAAAGACCCAGTACTTC	CASSVGLDPPKTQYF
TRBV5-1	TRBJ2-1	.	.	TGCGCCAGCAGCTTGCATTCCCGCAATGAGCAGTTCTTC	CASSLHSRNEQFF
TRBV5-1	TRBJ2-1	.	TRBD2	TGCGCCAGCAGCTTGGTTGGCGGGAGGGCCGGGGATGAGCAGTTCTTC	CASSLVGGRAGDEQFF
TRBV6-1	TRBJ2-7	.	TRBD1	TGTGCCAGCATCGTCAGGGACAGCATGCCCTACGAGCAGTACTTC	CASIVRDSMPYEQYF
TRBV27	TRBJ1-2	once	TRBD1	TGTGCCAGCAGACCCACAGGGGGCGAGAGCTATGGCTACACCTTC	CASRPTGGESYGYTF
TRBV7-9	TRBJ2-3	.	.	TGTGCCAGCAGCTTCAGAGACCCCGTCACAGATACGCAGTATTTT	CASSFRDPVTDTQYF
TRBV5-6	TRBJ1-2	.	TRBD1	TGTGCCAGCAGCTTTCGTGACAGGGTGGGTGGCTACACCTTC	CASSFRDRVGGYTF
TRBV5-1	TRBJ2-5	.	TRBD2	TGCGCCAGCAGGTGGTCTAGCGGGAGGTGGACTGACGGGGAGACCCAGTACTTC	CASRWSSGRWTDGETQYF
TRBV27	TRBJ2-7	.	TRBD1	TGTGCCAGCAGTTATCGGACAGGGAGCTCCTACGAGCAGTACTTC	CASSYRTGSSYEQYF
TRBV9	TRBJ2-2	.	.	TGTGCCAGCAGGGGGGTCCCCGGGGAGCTGTTTTTT	CASRGVPGELFF
TRBV5-1	TRBJ2-1	once	TRBD1	TGCGCCAGCAGCTCGGGACAGGGGGCGGGTGAGCAGTTCTTC	CASSSGQGAGEQFF
TRBV5-1	TRBJ2-2	.	.	TGCGCCAGCAGCTTGGGGACAGTCGGGGAGCTGTTTTTT	CASSLGTVGELFF
TRBV5-1	TRBJ2-2	.	.	TGCGCCAGCAGCCCCTCAGTCAGGAACACCGGGGAGCTGTTTTTT	CASSPSVRNTGELFF
TRBV5-4	TRBJ2-7	.	.	TGTGCCAGCAGCGCGGGGGTCGGGACAGGAGGGCTCTACGAGCAGTACTTC	CASSAGVGTGGLYEQYF
TRBV7-3	TRBJ2-1	once	.	TGTGCCAGCAGCCCATCCGTCGGTTCTGAGCAGTTCTTC	CASSPSVGSEQFF
TRBV7-3	TRBJ1-2	.	TRBD1	TGTGCCAGCAGCCCAGGACAGGGACTCTATGGCTACACCTTC	CASSPGQGLYGYTF
TRBV6-5	TRBJ2-1	.	.	TGTGCCGTAGCCTTTGGGGGGGCCGACGAGCAGTTCTTC	CAVAFGGADEQFF
TRBV28	TRBJ2-2	.	.	TGTGCCAGCAGTTTAGCGGGGGCGAAGGAGCTGTTTTTT	CASSLAGAKELFF
TRBV2	TRBJ2-1	.	TRBD1	TGTGCCAGCAGTCTAGGACAGGGGGTTGAGCAGTTCTTC	CASSLGQGVEQFF
TRBV27	TRBJ2-1	.	.	TGTGCCAGCAGTTTATCGGGCTATGAGCAGTTCTTC	CASSLSGYEQFF
TRBV5-1	TRBJ1-1	few	.	TGCGCCAGCAGCTCCCAGGTGAACACTGAAGCTTTCTTT	CASSSQVNTEAFF
TRBV10-1	TRBJ2-1	.	TRBD2	TGCGCCAGCAGCAAGACTAGCGGGAGTGGGGATGAGCAGTTCTTC	CASSKTSGSGDEQFF
TRBV6-1	TRBJ1-5	.	.	TGTGCCAGCAGTGAACGGCAGGGGATACGTGATCAGCCCCAGCATTTT	CASSERQGIRDQPQHF
TRBV6-1	TRBJ1-5	.	.	TGTGCCAGTTACAGTTTGGGGTGGCCCCAGCATTTT	CASYSLGWPQHF
TRBV12-5	TRBJ2-3	.	.	TGTGCTAGTGGTTTGGGGACTGGTTCGGATACGCAGTATTTT	CASGLGTGSDTQYF
TRBV9	TRBJ2-7	.	TRBD1	TGTGCCAGCAGCGTAGGGGGGAGGACAGGGCCCTCCGAGCAGTACTTC	CASSVGGRTGPSEQYF
TRBV9	TRBJ1-2	.	.	TGTGCCAGCAGCGTAGGCCCGGGGGTGGAGAGCTATGGCTACACCTTC	CASSVGPGVESYGYTF
TRBV19	TRBJ2-7	.	.	TGTGCCAGTAGCCCCGACAGCTCCTACGAGCAGTACTTC	CASSPDSSYEQYF
TRBV11-2	TRBJ1-1	once	TRBD1	TGTGCCAGCAGCATAACGGACAGGGGTAATGAAGCTTTCTTT	CASSITDRGNEAFF
TRBV19	TRBJ2-6	.	.	TGTGCCAGTAGCCTTAGGGGGGCTGGGGCCAACGTCCTGACTTTC	CASSLRGAGANVLTF
TRBV7-8	TRBJ2-1	once	TRBD2	TGTGCCAGCAGCCCAAGAGCGGGAGGGACACAGTTCTTC	CASSPRAGGTQFF
TRBV11-2	TRBJ1-4	once	TRBD1	TGTGCCAGCAGCGTGGGACAGGGGCGACTCAGGGAAAAACTGTTTTTT	CASSVGQGRLREKLFF
TRBV30	TRBJ1-2	.	.	TGTGCCTGGAGTGACAGGTACGAATATGGCTACACCTTC	CAWSDRYEYGYTF
TRBV19	TRBJ2-6	.	TRBD1	TGTGCCAGTAGTCTAACAGGGGCTGGGGCCAACGTCCTGACTTTC	CASSLTGAGANVLTF
TRBV9	TRBJ2-7	.	TRBD2	TGTGCCAGCAGCGTAGAAGGCGGAGGGAGGGTCGAGCAGTACTTC	CASSVEGGGRVEQYF
TRBV7-3	TRBJ2-2	few	.	TGTGCCAGCAGCCCTAAAAACACCGGGGAGCTGTTTTTT	CASSPKNTGELFF
TRBV6-5	TRBJ2-7	.	TRBD1	TGTGCCAGCAACTCCAGGGGGCTTTTCCCCTACGAGCAGTACTTC	CASNSRGLFPYEQYF